This T cell receptor (beta chain) is drawn from a study of Ad26.COV2.S vaccination and SARS-CoV-2 variants. Study-level results: While placebo recipients had lower spike-specific TCR breadth, vaccine recipients had more. Non-spike TCR breadth was similar in vaccine and placebo recipients. TCR breadth and depth analyses may have underestimated total T cell responses.

J gave up 2 bases and V 4 bases, and 6 bases lay outside the gene matches. The CDR3 sequence is 16 residues long. Germline V CDR1 and CDR2: SGDLS, YYNGEE. A word on this clone: As yet, its antigen is unknown.

The assay was immunoSEQ multiplex PCR, and TCRdb's table has in-frame clones only and misses some. The top ten clones hold 5% to 7% of a sample with 180,000 or so clones, roughly 89% of them seen once. This specimen consisted of peripheral blood, obtained after recovery from COVID-19. The sequence was collected from a human donor who had recovered from COVID-19. The rearrangement links TRBV9 to TRBJ2-1; 10 nucleotides align to TRBD2. CDR3 sequence (DNA): TGTGCCAGCAGCCCACCTAGCGGGGGCGCCTACAATGAGCAGTTCTTC. This encodes CASSPPSGGAYNEQFF.